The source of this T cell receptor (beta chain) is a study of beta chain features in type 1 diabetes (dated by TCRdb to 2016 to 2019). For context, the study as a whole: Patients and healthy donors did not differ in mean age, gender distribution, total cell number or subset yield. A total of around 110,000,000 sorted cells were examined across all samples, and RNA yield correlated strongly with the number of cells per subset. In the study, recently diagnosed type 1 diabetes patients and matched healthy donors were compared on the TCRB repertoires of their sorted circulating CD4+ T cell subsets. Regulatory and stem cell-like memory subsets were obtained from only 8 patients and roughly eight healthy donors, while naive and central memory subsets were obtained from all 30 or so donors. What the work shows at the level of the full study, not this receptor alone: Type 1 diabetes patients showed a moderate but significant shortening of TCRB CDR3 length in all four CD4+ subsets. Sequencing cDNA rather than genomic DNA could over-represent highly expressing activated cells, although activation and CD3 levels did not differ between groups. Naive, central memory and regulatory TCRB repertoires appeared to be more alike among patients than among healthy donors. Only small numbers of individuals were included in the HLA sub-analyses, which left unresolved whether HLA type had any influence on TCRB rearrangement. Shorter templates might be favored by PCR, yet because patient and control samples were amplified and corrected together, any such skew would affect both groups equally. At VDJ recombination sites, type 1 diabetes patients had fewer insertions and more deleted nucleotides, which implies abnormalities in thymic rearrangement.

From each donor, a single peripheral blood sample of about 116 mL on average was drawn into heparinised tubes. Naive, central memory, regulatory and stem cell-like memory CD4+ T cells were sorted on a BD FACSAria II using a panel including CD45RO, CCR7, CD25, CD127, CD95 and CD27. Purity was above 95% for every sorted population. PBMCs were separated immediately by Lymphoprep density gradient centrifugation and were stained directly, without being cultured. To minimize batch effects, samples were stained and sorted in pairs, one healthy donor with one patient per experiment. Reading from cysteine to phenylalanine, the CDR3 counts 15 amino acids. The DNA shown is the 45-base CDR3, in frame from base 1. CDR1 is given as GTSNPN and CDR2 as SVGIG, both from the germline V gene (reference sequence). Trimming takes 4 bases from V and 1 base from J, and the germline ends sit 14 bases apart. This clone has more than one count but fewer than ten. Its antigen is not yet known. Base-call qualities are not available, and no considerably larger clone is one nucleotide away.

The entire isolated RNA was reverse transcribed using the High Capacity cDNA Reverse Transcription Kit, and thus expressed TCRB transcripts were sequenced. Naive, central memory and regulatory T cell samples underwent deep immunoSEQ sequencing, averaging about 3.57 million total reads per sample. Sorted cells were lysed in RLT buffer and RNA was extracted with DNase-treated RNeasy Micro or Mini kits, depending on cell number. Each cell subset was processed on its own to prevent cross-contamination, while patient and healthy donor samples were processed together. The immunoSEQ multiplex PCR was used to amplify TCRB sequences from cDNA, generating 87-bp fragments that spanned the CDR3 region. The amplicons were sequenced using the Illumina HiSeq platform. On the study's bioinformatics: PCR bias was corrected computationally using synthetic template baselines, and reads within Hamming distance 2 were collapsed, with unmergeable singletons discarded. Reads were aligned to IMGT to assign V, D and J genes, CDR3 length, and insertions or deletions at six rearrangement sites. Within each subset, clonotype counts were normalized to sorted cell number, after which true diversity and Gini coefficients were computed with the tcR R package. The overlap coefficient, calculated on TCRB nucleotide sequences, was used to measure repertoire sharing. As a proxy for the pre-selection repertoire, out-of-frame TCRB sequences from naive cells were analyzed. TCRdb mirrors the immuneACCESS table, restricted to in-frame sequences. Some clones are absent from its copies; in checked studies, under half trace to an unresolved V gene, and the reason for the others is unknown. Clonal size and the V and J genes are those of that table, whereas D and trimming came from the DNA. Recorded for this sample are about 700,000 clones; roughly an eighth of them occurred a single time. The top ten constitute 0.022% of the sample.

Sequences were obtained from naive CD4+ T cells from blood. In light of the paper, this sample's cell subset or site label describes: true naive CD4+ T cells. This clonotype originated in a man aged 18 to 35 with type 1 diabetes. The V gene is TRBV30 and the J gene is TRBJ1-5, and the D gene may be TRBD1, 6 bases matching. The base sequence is TGTGCCTGGAAAAAGGAAACAGGGAGCAATCAGCCCCAGCATTTT. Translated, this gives CAWKKETGSNQPQHF.